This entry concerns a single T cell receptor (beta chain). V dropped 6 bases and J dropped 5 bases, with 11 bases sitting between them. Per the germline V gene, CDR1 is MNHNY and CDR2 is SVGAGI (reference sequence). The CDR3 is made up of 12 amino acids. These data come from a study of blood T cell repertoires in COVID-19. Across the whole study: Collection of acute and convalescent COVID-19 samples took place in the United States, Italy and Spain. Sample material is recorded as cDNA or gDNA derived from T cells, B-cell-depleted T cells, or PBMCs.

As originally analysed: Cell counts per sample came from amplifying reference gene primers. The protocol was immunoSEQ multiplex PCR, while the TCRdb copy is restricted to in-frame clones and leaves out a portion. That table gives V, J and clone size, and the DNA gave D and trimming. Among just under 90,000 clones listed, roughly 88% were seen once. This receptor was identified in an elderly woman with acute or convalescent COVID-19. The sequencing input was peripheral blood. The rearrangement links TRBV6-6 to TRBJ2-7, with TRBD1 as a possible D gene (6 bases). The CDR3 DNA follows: TGTGCCAGCAGCCGGGACATTCACGAGCAGTACTTC. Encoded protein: CASSRDIHEQYF.